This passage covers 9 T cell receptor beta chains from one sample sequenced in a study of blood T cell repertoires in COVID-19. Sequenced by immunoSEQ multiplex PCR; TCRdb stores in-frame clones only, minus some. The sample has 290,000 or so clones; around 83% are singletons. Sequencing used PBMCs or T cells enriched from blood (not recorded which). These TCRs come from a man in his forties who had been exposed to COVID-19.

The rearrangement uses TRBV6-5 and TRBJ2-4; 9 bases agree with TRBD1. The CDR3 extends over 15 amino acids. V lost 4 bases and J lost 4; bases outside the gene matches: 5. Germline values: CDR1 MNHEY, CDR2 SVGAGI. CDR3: CASSLQGASKNIQYF. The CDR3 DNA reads TGTGCCAGCAGTTTACAGGGGGCGAGTAAAAACATTCAGTACTTC.

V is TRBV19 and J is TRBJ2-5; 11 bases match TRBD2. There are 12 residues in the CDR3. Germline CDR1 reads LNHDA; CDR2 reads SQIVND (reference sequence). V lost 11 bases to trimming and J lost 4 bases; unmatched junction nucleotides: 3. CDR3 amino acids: CAVGLAGETQYF. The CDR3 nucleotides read TGTGCCGTCGGACTAGCGGGAGAGACCCAGTACTTC.

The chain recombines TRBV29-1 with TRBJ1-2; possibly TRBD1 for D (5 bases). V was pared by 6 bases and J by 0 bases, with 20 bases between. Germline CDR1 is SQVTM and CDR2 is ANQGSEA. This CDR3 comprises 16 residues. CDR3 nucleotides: TGCAGCGTGGACAAGGTGGACACCGAATCTAACTATGGCTACACCTTC. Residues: CSVDKVDTESNYGYTF.

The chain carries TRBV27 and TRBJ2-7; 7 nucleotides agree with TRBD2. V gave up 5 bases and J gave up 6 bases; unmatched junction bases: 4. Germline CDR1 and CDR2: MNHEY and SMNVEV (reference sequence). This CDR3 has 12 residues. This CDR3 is CASSHTSAEQYF. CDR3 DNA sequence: TGTGCCAGCAGTCATACTAGCGCCGAGCAGTACTTC.

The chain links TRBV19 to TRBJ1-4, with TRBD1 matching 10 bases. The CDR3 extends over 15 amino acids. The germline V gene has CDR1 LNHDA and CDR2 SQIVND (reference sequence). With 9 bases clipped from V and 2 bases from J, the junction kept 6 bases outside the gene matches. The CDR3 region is CASLGQGSTNEKLFF. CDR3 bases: TGTGCCAGCTTGGGACAGGGGTCGACTAATGAAAAACTGTTTTTT. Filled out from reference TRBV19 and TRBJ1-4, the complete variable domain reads DGGITQSPKYLFRKEGQNVTLSCEQNLNHDAMYWYRQDPGQGLRLIYYSQIVNDFQKGDIAEGYSVSREKKESFPLTVTSAQKNPTAFYLCASLGQGSTNEKLFFGSGTQLSVL.

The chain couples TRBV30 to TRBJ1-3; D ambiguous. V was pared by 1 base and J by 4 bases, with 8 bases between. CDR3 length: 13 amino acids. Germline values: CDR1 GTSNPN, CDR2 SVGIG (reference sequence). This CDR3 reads CAWSAENGNTIYF. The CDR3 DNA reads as TGTGCCTGGAGTGCAGAAAACGGAAACACCATATATTTT. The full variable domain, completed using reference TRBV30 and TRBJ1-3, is SQTIHQWPATLVQPVGSPLSLECTVEGTSNPNLYWYRQAAGRGLQLLFYSVGIGQISSEVPQNLSASRPQDRQFILSSKKLLLSDSGFYLCAWSAENGNTIYFGEGSWLTVV.

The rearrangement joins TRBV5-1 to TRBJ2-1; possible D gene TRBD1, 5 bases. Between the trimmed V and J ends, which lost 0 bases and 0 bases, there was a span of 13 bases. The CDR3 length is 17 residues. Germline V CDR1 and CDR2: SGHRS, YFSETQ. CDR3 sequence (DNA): TGCGCCAGCAGCTTGGCCAATTGGGGCCTCTCCTACAATGAGCAGTTCTTC. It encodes CASSLANWGLSYNEQFF.

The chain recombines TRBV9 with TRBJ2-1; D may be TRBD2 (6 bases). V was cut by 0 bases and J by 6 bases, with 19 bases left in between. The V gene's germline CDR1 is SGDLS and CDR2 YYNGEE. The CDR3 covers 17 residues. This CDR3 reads CASSVGTQAGTTNEQFF. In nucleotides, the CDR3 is TGTGCCAGCAGCGTAGGAACCCAGGCGGGGACCACCAATGAGCAGTTCTTC.

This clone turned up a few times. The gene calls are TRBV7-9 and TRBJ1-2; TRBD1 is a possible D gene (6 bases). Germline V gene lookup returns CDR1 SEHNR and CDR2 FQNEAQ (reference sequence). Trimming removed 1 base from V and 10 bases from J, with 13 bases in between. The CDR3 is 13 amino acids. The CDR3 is CASSLDSRQAYTF. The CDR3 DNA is TGTGCCAGCAGCTTAGATTCCCGACAGGCCTACACCTTC.